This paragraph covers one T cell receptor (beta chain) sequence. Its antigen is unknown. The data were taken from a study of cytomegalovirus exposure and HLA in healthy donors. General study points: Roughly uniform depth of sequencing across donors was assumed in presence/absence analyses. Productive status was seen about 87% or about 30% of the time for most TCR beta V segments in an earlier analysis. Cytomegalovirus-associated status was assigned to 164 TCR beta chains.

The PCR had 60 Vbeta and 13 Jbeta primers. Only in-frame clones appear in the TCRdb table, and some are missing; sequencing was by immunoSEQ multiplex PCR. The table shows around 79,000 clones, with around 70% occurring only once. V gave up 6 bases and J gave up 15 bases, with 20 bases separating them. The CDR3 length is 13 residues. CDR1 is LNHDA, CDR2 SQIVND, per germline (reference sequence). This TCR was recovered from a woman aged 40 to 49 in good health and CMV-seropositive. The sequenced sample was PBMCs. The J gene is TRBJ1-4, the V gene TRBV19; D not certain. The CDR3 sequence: CASSPFEASRMFF. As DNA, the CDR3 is TGTGCCAGTAGCCCTTTCGAGGCCTCACGTATGTTTTTT.